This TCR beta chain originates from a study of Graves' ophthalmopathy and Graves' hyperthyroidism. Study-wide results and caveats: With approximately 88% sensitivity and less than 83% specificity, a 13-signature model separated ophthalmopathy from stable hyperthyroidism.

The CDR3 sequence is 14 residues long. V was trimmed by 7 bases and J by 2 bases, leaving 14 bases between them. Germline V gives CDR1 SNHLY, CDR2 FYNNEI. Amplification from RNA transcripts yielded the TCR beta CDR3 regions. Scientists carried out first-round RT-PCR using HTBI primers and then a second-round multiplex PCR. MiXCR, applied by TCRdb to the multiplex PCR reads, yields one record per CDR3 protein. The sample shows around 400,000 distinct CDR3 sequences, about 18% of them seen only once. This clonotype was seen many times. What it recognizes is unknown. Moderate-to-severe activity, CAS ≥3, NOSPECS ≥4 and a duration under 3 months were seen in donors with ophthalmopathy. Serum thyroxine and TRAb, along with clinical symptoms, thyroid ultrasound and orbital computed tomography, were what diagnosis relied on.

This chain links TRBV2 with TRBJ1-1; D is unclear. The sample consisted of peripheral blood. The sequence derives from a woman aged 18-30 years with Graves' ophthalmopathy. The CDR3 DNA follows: TGTGCCAGCAAGGGCCTAGTTTCAAACACTGAAGCTTTCTTT. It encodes CASKGLVSNTEAFF.